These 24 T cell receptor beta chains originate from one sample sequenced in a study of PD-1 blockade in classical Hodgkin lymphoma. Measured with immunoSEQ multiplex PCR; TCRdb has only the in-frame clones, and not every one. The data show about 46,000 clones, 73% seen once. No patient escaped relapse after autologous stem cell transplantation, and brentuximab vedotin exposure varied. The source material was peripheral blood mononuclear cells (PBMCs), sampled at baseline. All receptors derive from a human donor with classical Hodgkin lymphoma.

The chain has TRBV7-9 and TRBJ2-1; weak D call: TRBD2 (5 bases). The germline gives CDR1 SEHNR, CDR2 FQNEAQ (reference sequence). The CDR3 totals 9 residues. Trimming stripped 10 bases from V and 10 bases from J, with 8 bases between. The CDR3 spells CAIGLEQFF. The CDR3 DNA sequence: TGTGCCATCGGACTCGAGCAGTTCTTC.

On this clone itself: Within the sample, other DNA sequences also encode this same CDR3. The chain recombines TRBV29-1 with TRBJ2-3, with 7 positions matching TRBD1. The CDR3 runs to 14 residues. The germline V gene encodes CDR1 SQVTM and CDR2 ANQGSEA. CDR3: CSAQGLSSTDTQYF. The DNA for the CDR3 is TGCAGTGCACAGGGGCTATCTAGCACAGATACGCAGTATTTT.

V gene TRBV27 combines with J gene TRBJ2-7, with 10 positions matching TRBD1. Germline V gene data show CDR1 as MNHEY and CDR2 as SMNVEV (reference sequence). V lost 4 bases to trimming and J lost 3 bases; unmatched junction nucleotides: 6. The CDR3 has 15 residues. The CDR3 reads CASSSGQGRFYEQYF. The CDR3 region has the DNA TGTGCCAGCAGTTCGGGACAGGGGAGGTTCTACGAGCAGTACTTC.

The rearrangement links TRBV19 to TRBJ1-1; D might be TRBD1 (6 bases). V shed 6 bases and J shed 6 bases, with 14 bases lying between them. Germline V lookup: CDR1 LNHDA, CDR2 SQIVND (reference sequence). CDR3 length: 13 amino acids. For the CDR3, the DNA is TGTGCCAGTAGACTCTCAGAGGGGGCTGAAGCTTTCTTT. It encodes CASRLSEGAEAFF.

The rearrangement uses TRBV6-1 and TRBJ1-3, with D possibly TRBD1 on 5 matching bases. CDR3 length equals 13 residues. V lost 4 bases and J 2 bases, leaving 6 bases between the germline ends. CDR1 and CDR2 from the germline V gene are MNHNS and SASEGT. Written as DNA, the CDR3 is TGTGCCAGCAGTGGGGGACCTGGAAACACCATATATTTT. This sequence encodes CASSGGPGNTIYF.

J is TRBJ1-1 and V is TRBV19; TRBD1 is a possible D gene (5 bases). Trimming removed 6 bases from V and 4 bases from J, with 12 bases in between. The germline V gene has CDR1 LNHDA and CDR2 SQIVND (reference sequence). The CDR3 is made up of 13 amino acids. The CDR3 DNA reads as TGTGCCAGTAGGCCCCGTGACAGCACTGAAGCTTTCTTT. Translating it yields CASRPRDSTEAFF. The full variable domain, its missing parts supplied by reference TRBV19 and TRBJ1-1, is DGGITQSPKYLFRKEGQNVTLSCEQNLNHDAMYWYRQDPGQGLRLIYYSQIVNDFQKGDIAEGYSVSREKKESFPLTVTSAQKNPTAFYLCASRPRDSTEAFFGQGTRLTVV.

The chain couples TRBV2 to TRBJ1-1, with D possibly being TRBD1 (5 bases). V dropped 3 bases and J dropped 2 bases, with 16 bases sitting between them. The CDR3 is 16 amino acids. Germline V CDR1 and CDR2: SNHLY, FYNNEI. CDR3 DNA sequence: TGTGCCAGCAGTGATGCAGCGAAAGGGGTCAACACTGAAGCTTTCTTT. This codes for CASSDAAKGVNTEAFF. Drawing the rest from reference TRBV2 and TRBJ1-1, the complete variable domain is EPEVTQTPSHQVTQMGQEVILRCVPISNHLYFYWYRQILGQKVEFLVSFYNNEISEKSEIFDDQFSVERPDGSNFTLKIRSTKLEDSAMYFCASSDAAKGVNTEAFFGQGTRLTVV.

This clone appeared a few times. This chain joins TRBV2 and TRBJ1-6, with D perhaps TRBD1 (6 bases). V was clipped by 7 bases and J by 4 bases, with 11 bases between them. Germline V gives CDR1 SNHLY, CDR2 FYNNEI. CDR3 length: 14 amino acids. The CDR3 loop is CASNTGTYNSPLHF. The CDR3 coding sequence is TGTGCCAGCAATACCGGGACATATAATTCACCCCTCCACTTT.

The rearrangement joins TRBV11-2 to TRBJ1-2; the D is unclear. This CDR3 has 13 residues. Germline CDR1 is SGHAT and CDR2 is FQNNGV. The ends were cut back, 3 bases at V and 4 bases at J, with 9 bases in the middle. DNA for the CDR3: TGTGCCAGCAGCTTCGGGGAAATCTATGGCTACACCTTC. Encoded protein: CASSFGEIYGYTF.

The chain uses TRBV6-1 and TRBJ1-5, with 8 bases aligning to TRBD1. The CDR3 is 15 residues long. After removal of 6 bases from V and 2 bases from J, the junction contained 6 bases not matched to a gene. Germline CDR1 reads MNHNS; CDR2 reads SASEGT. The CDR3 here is CASRLGQGGNQPQHF. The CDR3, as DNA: TGTGCCAGCAGATTAGGACAGGGAGGCAATCAGCCCCAGCATTTT.

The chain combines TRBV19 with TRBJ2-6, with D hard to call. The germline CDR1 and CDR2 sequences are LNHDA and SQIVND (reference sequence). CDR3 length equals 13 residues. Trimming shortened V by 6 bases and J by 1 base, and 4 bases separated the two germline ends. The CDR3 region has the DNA TGTGCCAGTAGGTCTTCTGGGGCCAACGTCCTGACTTTC. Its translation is CASRSSGANVLTF.

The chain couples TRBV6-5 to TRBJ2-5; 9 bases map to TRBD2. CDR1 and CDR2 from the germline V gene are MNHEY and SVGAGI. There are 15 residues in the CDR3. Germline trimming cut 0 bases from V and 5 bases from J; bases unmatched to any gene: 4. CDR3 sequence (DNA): TGTGCCAGCAGTTACTCAAGCGGGAGGACGGAGACCCAGTACTTC. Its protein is CASSYSSGRTETQYF.

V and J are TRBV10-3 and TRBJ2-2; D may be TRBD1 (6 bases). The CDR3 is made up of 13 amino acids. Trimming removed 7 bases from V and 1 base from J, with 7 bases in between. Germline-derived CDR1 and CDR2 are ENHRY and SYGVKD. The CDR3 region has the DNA TGTGCCATCAAGGGACAGAACACCGGGGAGCTGTTTTTT. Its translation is CAIKGQNTGELFF.

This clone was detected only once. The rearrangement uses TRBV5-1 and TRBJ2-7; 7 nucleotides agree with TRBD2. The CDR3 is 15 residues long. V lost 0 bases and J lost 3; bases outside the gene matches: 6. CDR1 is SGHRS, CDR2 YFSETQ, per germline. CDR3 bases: TGCGCCAGCAGCTTGGGACCAGCGGGAAACTACGAGCAGTACTTC. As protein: CASSLGPAGNYEQYF.

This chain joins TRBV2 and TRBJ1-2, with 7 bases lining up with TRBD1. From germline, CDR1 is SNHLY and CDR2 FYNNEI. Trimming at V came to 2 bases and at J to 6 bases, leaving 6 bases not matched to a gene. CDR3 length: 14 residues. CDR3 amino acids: CASSELKGANGYTF. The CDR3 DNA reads TGTGCCAGCAGTGAACTTAAGGGGGCGAATGGCTACACCTTC.

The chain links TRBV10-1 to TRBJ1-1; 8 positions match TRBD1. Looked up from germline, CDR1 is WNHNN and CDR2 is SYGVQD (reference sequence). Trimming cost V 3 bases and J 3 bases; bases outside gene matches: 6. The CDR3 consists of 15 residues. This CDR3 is CASSETGQGDTEAFF. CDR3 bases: TGCGCCAGCAGTGAAACAGGACAGGGTGACACTGAAGCTTTCTTT.

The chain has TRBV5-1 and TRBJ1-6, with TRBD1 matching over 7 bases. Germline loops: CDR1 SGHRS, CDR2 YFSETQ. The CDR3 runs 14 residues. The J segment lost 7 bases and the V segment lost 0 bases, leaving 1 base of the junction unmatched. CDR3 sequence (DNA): TGCGCCAGCAGCTTGGGAGGGGGCAATTCACCCCTCCACTTT. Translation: CASSLGGGNSPLHF.

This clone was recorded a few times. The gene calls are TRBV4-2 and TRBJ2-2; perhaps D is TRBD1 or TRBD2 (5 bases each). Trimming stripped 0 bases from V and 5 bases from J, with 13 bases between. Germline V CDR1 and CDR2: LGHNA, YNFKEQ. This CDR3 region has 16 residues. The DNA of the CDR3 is TGTGCCAGCAGCCAAGAAGGGACGGCAGGAACCGGGGAGCTGTTTTTT. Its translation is CASSQEGTAGTGELFF.

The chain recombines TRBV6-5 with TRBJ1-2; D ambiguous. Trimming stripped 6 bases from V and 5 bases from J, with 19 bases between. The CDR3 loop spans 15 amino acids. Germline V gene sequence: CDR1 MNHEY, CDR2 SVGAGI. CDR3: CASRFDSGGGYGYTF. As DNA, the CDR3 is TGTGCCAGCAGATTCGACTCGGGTGGAGGTTATGGCTACACCTTC.

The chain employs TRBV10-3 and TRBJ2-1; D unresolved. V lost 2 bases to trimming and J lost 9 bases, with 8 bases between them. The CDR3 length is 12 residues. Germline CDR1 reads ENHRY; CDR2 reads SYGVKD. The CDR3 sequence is CAISEPIGEQFF. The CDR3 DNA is TGTGCCATCAGTGAGCCGATAGGTGAGCAGTTCTTC.

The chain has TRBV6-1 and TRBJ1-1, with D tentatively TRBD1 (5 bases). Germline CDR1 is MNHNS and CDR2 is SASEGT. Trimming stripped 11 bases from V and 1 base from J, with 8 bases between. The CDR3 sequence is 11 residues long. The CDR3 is CAGGENTEAFF. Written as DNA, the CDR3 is TGTGCCGGGGGAGAGAACACTGAAGCTTTCTTT.

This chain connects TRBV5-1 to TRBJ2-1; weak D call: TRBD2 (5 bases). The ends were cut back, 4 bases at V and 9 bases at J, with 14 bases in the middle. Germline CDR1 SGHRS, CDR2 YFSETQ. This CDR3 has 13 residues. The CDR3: CASSADSVSEQFF. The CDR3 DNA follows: TGCGCCAGCAGCGCGGACTCCGTTAGTGAGCAGTTCTTC.

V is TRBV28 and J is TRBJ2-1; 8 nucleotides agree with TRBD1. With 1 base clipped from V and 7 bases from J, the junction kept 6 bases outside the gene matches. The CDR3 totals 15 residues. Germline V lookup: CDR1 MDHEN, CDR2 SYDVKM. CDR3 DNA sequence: TGTGCCAGCAGTTTATACAGGGGGATGAGAAATGAGCAGTTCTTC. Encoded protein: CASSLYRGMRNEQFF.

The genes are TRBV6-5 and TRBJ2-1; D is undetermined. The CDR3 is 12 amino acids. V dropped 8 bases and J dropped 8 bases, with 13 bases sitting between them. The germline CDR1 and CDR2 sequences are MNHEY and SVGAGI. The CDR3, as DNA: TGTGCCAGCGGCGCCCATAGGGATGAGCAGTTCTTC. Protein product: CASGAHRDEQFF.